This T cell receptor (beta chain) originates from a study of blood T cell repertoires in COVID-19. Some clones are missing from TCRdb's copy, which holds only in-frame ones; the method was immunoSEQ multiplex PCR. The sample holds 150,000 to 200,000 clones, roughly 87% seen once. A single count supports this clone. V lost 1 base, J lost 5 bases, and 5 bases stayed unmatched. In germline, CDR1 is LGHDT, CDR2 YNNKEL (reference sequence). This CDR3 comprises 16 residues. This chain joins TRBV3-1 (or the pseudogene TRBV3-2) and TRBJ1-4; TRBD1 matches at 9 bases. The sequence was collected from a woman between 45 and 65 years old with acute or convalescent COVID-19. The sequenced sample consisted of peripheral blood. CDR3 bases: TGTGCCAGCAGCCAAGTTCCGGGACAGGGAAATGAAAAACTGTTTTTT. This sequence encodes CASSQVPGQGNEKLFF.